Shown below are 20 T cell receptor beta chains from a single sample sequenced in a study of cytomegalovirus exposure and HLA in healthy donors listed by TCRdb under 2017. The library was made by the immunoSEQ multiplex PCR assay. A mixture of 60 forward primers for TCR Vbeta segments and 13 reverse primers for TCR Jbeta segments was used in the multiplex PCR. TCRdb carries this immuneACCESS record with in-frame sequences only. Its versions omit some clonotypes, under half of them owing to an unresolved V gene in the studies checked, with the rest unexplained. For this sample there are about 200,000 clones; over 80% appear just once. Over 1% of the sample lies in the top ten. Sequencing was carried out using PBMCs. These receptors originate from a man younger than 45 in good health and CMV-seronegative.

This chain uses TRBV7-9 with TRBJ2-2, with TRBD2 matching over 11 bases. V was clipped by 4 bases and J by 1 base; unmatched bases: 2. The CDR3 is made up of 16 amino acids. Germline V lookup: CDR1 SEHNR, CDR2 FQNEAQ (reference sequence). The CDR3 loop reads CASSSTSGGNTGELFF. CDR3 DNA sequence: TGTGCCAGCAGCTCAACTAGCGGGGGGAACACCGGGGAGCTGTTTTTT. The variable domain in full, with the rest retrieved from reference TRBV7-9 and TRBJ2-2, is DTGVSQNPRHKITKRGQNVTFRCDPISEHNRLYWYRQTLGQGPEFLTYFQNEAQLEKSRLLSDRFSAERPKGSFSTLEIQRTEQGDSAMYLCASSSTSGGNTGELFFGEGSRLTVL.

V is TRBV28 and J is TRBJ2-7; D might be TRBD2 (6 bases). The CDR3 length is 15 residues. Per the germline V gene, CDR1 is MDHEN and CDR2 is SYDVKM. The V gene lost 7 bases and the J gene lost 4 bases, with 20 bases spanning the gap. Written as DNA, the CDR3 is TGTGCCAGCACTACTACGCAGCCCGGGGGTTACGAGCAGTACTTC. This gives the protein CASTTTQPGGYEQYF.

J is TRBJ2-7 and V is TRBV29-1, with 7 bases matching TRBD1. CDR1 SQVTM and CDR2 ANQGSEA come from the germline V gene. This CDR3 has 14 residues. J was trimmed by 4 bases and V by 4 bases; bases with no gene match: 10. CDR3 coding DNA: TGCAGCGTTGTATTGACAGGGAGTAGGTACGAGCAGTACTTC. It specifies CSVVLTGSRYEQYF.

V and J are TRBV6-5 and TRBJ1-1; 7 bases align to TRBD1. This CDR3 is 14 amino acids long. Trimming cost V 4 bases and J 0 bases; bases outside gene matches: 2. Germline V gene lookup returns CDR1 MNHEY and CDR2 SVGAGI. DNA for the CDR3: TGTGCCAGCAGTTGGACAGGATTGAACACTGAAGCTTTCTTT. Residues: CASSWTGLNTEAFF.

The V call is TRBV7-2, the J call TRBJ1-2, with D perhaps TRBD1 (5 bases). CDR1 and CDR2 (germline): SGHTA, FQGNSA. CDR3 length: 15 amino acids. The V end was cut by 4 bases, the J end by 4 bases, with 16 bases between. The CDR3 DNA follows: TGTGCCAGCAGCTCCGGACAAGGGCTTCCCTATGGCTACACCTTC. It specifies CASSSGQGLPYGYTF. The complete variable domain, with remaining parts taken from reference TRBV7-2 and TRBJ1-2, reads GAGVSQSPSNKVTEKGKDVELRCDPISGHTALYWYRQSLGQGLEFLIYFQGNSAPDKSGLPSDRFSAERTGGSVSTLTIQRTQQEDSAVYLCASSSGQGLPYGYTFGSGTRLTVV.

The gene calls are TRBV5-1 and TRBJ2-1, with TRBD1 identical over 11 bases. J was trimmed by 9 bases and V by 3 bases; bases with no gene match: 11. This CDR3 comprises 16 residues. The germline gives CDR1 SGHRS, CDR2 YFSETQ. Here the CDR3 reads CASSSFGTGGDFEQFF. DNA of the CDR3: TGCGCCAGCAGCTCCTTCGGGACAGGGGGGGATTTTGAGCAGTTCTTC.

This chain connects TRBV29-1 to TRBJ1-2, with D maybe TRBD1 (6 bases). CDR3 length equals 15 residues. Per the germline V gene, CDR1 is SQVTM and CDR2 is ANQGSEA. The V end was cut by 3 bases, the J end by 5 bases, with 19 bases between. The CDR3 here is CSVDRLPGENYGYTF. Here the CDR3 DNA reads TGCAGCGTTGATAGGCTACCAGGGGAAAATTATGGCTACACCTTC.

V is TRBV6-1 and J is TRBJ1-5; the D gene is possibly TRBD1 (6 bases). The germline V and J ends were trimmed by 6 bases and 2 bases, with 14 bases remaining between them. Germline V gene lookup returns CDR1 MNHNS and CDR2 SASEGT. The CDR3 has 15 amino acids. CDR3 protein: CASRPGGGGNQPQHF. The CDR3 nucleotides are TGTGCCAGCAGACCCGGGGGGGGCGGCAATCAGCCCCAGCATTTT.

About this clone itself: The germline gene is not matched at one end of the junction; a read error may be the cause. The chain has TRBV5-1 and TRBJ2-6, with 7 bases identical to TRBD1. This CDR3 comprises 19 residues. Germline V lookup: CDR1 SGHRS, CDR2 YFSETQ. As DNA, the CDR3 is TGCGCCAGCAGCCCCCTGCCGGGACAGCAATTCTCTGGGGCCAACGGCCTGACTTTC. This gives the protein CASSPLPGQQFSGANGLTF.

The chain combines TRBV19 with TRBJ1-1, with 8 bases fitting TRBD1. The CDR3 sequence is 15 residues long. Trimming took 1 base from V and 4 from J; bases not matched to a gene: 5. The germline V gene has CDR1 LNHDA and CDR2 SQIVND (reference sequence). CDR3 amino acids: CASSIGGTGGTEAFF. The CDR3 DNA reads as TGTGCCAGTAGTATAGGTGGAACAGGGGGCACTGAAGCTTTCTTT.

The rearrangement uses TRBV5-1 and TRBJ2-6; D unclear. This CDR3 region has 15 residues. V lost 1 base and J 4 bases, leaving 9 bases between the germline ends. The V gene's germline CDR1 is SGHRS and CDR2 YFSETQ. The CDR3 protein is CASSLPGSGANVLTF. As DNA, the CDR3 is TGCGCCAGCAGCTTGCCCGGGTCCGGGGCCAACGTCCTGACTTTC.

This chain joins TRBV9 and TRBJ2-7; 7 nucleotides align to TRBD1. Germline loops: CDR1 SGDLS, CDR2 YYNGEE. There are 16 residues in the CDR3. Germline trimming cut 3 bases from V and 3 bases from J; bases unmatched to any gene: 12. CDR3 coding DNA: TGTGCCAGCAGCGACCCCAGACAGGGCTCCATCTACGAGCAGTACTTC. Translation gives CASSDPRQGSIYEQYF.

This sequence joins TRBV2 and TRBJ1-4; tentatively, D is TRBD1 (6 bases). The germline CDR1 and CDR2 sequences are SNHLY and FYNNEI. Trimming stripped 11 bases from V and 3 bases from J, with 16 bases between. This CDR3 comprises 14 residues. CDR3 coding DNA: TGTGCCGTTCCTGGGGGGGGCCCTAATGAAAAACTGTTTTTT. Its translation is CAVPGGGPNEKLFF. The variable domain in full, completed from reference TRBV2 and TRBJ1-4, reads EPEVTQTPSHQVTQMGQEVILRCVPISNHLYFYWYRQILGQKVEFLVSFYNNEISEKSEIFDDQFSVERPDGSNFTLKIRSTKLEDSAMYFCAVPGGGPNEKLFFGSGTQLSVL.

The chain has TRBV14 and TRBJ2-7; 8 bases align to TRBD1. Germline CDR1 and CDR2: SGHDN and FVKESK. The CDR3 contains 13 residues. J lost 7 bases, V lost 2 bases, and 4 bases had no gene match. The CDR3 loop is CASSQLTGAEQYF. CDR3 in DNA: TGTGCCAGCAGCCAACTGACAGGGGCGGAGCAGTACTTC.

The chain combines TRBV12-2 with TRBJ2-4; no check of the table's D call, TRBD1, against the DNA was made. TRBV12-2 is reported as a pseudogene. This CDR3 has 19 residues. CDR3 DNA sequence: TGTGCAAGTCGCTTAGCGCCTGGGACAGCGAGGCACCGCAAAAACATTCAGTACTTC. Its translation: CASRLAPGTARHRKNIQYF.

V and J are TRBV5-1 and TRBJ1-1, with TRBD1 as a possible D gene (5 bases). The CDR3 covers 14 residues. Germline values: CDR1 SGHRS, CDR2 YFSETQ. Trimming pared 6 bases from V and 0 bases from J, leaving 12 bases between. DNA for the CDR3: TGCGCCAGCAATACTGGGGACTTGAACACTGAAGCTTTCTTT. Its translation: CASNTGDLNTEAFF. Full variable domain (rest looked up from reference TRBV5-1 and TRBJ1-1): KAGVTQTPRYLIKTRGQQVTLSCSPISGHRSVSWYQQTPGQGLQFLFEYFSETQRNKGNFPGRFSGRQFSNSRSEMNVSTLELGDSALYLCASNTGDLNTEAFFGQGTRLTVV.

The V and J genes are TRBV7-2 and TRBJ2-7, with 9 bases identical to TRBD2. Germline V gene sequence: CDR1 SGHTA, CDR2 FQGNSA. The CDR3 totals 16 residues. The J segment lost 3 bases and the V segment lost 1 base, leaving 7 bases of the junction unmatched. CDR3 loop: CASSLVVRGGLYEQYF. CDR3 nucleotide sequence: TGTGCCAGCAGCTTAGTGGTGCGGGGGGGCCTCTACGAGCAGTACTTC.

The chain joins TRBV6-1 to TRBJ2-7, with a tentative D call TRBD1 (6 bases). This CDR3 spans 15 amino acids. Deletions cut 10 bases from V and 0 bases from J, with 19 bases between. The V gene's germline CDR1 is MNHNS and CDR2 SASEGT. CDR3 DNA: TGTGCCACTCTCCATACAGGGTCCAGCTCCTACGAGCAGTACTTC. This encodes CATLHTGSSSYEQYF.

Here the CDR3 reads CAHRTRIFDGGNEQFF. CDR3 in DNA: TGTGCCCACCGAACCCGTATTTTTGACGGGGGAAATGAGCAGTTCTTC. The chain joins TRBV5-4 to TRBJ2-1, with TRBD2 as a possible D gene (6 bases). Germline V gene sequence: CDR1 SGHNT, CDR2 YYREEE (reference sequence). Trimming stripped 10 bases from V and 7 bases from J, with 27 bases between. This CDR3 has 16 residues.

J is TRBJ2-1 and V is TRBV7-9; 9 nucleotides match TRBD1. CDR1 SEHNR and CDR2 FQNEAQ come from the germline V gene (reference sequence). V lost 6 bases and J lost 2; bases outside the gene matches: 5. The CDR3 is made up of 15 amino acids. In DNA form, the CDR3 reads TGTGCCAGCAGACCCGGGACAGGGCCCTACAATGAGCAGTTCTTC. It translates to CASRPGTGPYNEQFF. Complete variable domain (other parts from reference TRBV7-9 and TRBJ2-1): DTGVSQNPRHKITKRGQNVTFRCDPISEHNRLYWYRQTLGQGPEFLTYFQNEAQLEKSRLLSDRFSAERPKGSFSTLEIQRTEQGDSAMYLCASRPGTGPYNEQFFGPGTRLTVL.